This T cell receptor beta chain was observed in a study of regulatory T cells in long-lasting Graves disease. Turning to this clonotype: Its antigen is currently unknown.

General study findings and limits: Patients with persistent disease shared some 2,900 public clonotypes, outpacing the 966 shared by new patients.

Construction of TCR beta libraries relied on iRepertoire HTBI primers and on Arm-PCR targeting CDR3 regions. Using its own MiXCR run on the multiplex PCR reads, TCRdb lists one record per CDR3 protein. Among 420,000 or so distinct CDR3 sequences listed, over 15% were seen once. The sample's time point: newly diagnosed GD, antithyroid drugs for less than 3 months. PBMC RNA was the source of the TCR library. This sample was also put to use in a study of T cells in Graves' hyperthyroidism and ophthalmopathy.

The clonotype originates from a young woman with Graves disease. The specimen was peripheral blood mononuclear cells (PBMCs), collected at new diagnosis, from a patient treated with antithyroid drugs.

As DNA, the CDR3 is TGTGCCAGCAGCTTATACAGGGGTCCTAATGAAAAACTGTTTTTT. This translates into CASSLYRGPNEKLFF. V and J are TRBV7-2 and TRBJ1-4; 7 bases line up with TRBD1. The CDR3 has 15 residues. Germline V lookup: CDR1 SGHTA, CDR2 FQGNSA. Trimming took 2 bases from V and 3 from J; bases not matched to a gene: 3.